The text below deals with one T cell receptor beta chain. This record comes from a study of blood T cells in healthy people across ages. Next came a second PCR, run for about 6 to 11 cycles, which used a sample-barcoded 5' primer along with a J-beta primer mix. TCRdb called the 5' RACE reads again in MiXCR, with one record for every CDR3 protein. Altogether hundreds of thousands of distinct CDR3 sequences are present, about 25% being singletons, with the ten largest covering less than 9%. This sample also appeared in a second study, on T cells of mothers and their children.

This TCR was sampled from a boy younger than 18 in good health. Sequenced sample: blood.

The chain's CDR3 is CASSVGGLREKLFF. DNA for the CDR3: TGTGCCAGCAGCGTAGGGGGACTGCGTGAAAAACTGTTTTTT. The chain combines TRBV2 with TRBJ1-4; D is perhaps TRBD1 (6 bases). V was shortened by 6 bases and J by 7 bases, with 15 bases between the two germline ends. CDR3 size: 14 residues. CDR1 and CDR2 from the germline V gene are SNHLY and FYNNEI. Full variable domain (remainder filled in from reference TRBV2 and TRBJ1-4): EPEVTQTPSHQVTQMGQEVILRCVPISNHLYFYWYRQILGQKVEFLVSFYNNEISEKSEIFDDQFSVERPDGSNFTLKIRSTKLEDSAMYFCASSVGGLREKLFFGSGTQLSVL.